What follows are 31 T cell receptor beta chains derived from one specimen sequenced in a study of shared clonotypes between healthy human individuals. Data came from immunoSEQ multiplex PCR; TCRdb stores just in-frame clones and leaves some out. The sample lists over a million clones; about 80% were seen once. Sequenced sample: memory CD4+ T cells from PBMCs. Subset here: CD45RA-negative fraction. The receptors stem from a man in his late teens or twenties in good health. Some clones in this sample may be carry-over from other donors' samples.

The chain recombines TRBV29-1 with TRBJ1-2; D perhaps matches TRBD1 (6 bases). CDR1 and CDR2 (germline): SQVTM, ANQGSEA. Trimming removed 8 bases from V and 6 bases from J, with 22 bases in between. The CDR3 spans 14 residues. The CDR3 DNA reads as TGCAGCTTAGCCCCGTTAACAGGGTACCATGGCTACACCTTC. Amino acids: CSLAPLTGYHGYTF.

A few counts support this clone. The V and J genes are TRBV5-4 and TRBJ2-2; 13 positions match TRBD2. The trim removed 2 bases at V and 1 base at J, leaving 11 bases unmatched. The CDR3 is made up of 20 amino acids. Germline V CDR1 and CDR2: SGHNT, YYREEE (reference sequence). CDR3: CASSFPGFGTSGVNTGELFF. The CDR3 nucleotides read TGTGCCAGCAGCTTCCCGGGTTTTGGGACTAGCGGGGTGAACACCGGGGAGCTGTTTTTT.

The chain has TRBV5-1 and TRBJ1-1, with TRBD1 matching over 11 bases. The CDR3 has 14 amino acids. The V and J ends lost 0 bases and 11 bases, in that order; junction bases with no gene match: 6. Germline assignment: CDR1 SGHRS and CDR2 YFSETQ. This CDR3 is CASSLGTGGAPAFF. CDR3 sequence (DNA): TGCGCCAGCAGCTTGGGGACAGGGGGCGCCCCGGCTTTCTTT. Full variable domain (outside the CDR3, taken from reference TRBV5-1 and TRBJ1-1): KAGVTQTPRYLIKTRGQQVTLSCSPISGHRSVSWYQQTPGQGLQFLFEYFSETQRNKGNFPGRFSGRQFSNSRSEMNVSTLELGDSALYLCASSLGTGGAPAFFGQGTRLTVV.

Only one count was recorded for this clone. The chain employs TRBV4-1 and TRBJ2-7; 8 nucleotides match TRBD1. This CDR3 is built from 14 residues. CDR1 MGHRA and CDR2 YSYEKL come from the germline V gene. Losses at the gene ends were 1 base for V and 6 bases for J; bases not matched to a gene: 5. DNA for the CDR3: TGCGCCAGCAGCCAAGTGGACAGGGTCCCCGAGCAGTACTTC. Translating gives CASSQVDRVPEQYF.

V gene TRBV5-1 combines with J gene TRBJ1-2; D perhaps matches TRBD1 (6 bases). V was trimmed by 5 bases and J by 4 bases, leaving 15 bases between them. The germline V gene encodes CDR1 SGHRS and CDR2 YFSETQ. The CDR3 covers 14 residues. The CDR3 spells CASRMFTGTYGYTF. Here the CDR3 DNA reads TGCGCCAGCAGGATGTTCACAGGGACCTATGGCTACACCTTC.

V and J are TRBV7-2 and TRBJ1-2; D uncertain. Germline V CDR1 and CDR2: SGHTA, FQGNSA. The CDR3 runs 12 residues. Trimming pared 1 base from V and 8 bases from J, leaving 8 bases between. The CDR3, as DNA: TGTGCCAGCAGCTTAGATGGCCGGGGCTACACCTTC. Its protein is CASSLDGRGYTF.

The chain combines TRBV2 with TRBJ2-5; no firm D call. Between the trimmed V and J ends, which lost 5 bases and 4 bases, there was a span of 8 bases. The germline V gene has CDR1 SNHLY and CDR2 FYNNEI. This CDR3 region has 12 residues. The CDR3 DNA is TGTGCCAGCAGTTTTACCGGAGAGACCCAGTACTTC. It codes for CASSFTGETQYF.

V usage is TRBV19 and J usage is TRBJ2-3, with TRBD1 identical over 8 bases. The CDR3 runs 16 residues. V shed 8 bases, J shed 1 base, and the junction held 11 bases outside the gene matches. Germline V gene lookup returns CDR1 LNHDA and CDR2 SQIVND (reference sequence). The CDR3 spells CASDASGGEGTDTQYF. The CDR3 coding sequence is TGTGCCAGTGACGCCTCAGGGGGCGAGGGCACAGATACGCAGTATTTT.

The CDR3 region has the DNA TGCGCCAGCAGCCCTTATAGCGGGAGCGAGTACGAGCAGTACTTC. Its protein is CASSPYSGSEYEQYF. The chain combines TRBV4-3 with TRBJ2-7; TRBD2 matches at 9 bases. Unmatched junction bases numbered 8, after V lost 4 bases and J lost 4 bases. The germline gives CDR1 LGHNA, CDR2 YSLEER. The CDR3 spans 15 residues.

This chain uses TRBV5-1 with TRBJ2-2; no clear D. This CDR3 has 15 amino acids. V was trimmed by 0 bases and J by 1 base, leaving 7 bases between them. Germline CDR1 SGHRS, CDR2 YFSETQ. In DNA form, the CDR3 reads TGCGCCAGCAGCTTGGCGCCGGAGAACACCGGGGAGCTGTTTTTT. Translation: CASSLAPENTGELFF. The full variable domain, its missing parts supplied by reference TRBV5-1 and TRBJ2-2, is KAGVTQTPRYLIKTRGQQVTLSCSPISGHRSVSWYQQTPGQGLQFLFEYFSETQRNKGNFPGRFSGRQFSNSRSEMNVSTLELGDSALYLCASSLAPENTGELFFGEGSRLTVL.

This CDR3 is CASSTGWEQFF. CDR3 coding DNA: TGTGCCAGCTCAACAGGGTGGGAGCAGTTCTTC. The chain has TRBV18 and TRBJ2-1, with a tentative D call TRBD1 (6 bases). Germline V gene data show CDR1 as KGHSH and CDR2 as LQKENI. Trimming pared 5 bases from V and 10 bases from J, leaving 9 bases between. This CDR3 contains 11 residues.

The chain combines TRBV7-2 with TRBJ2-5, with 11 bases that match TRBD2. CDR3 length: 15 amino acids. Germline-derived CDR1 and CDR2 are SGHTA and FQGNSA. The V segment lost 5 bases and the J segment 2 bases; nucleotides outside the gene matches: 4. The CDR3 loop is CASSPGLAVQETQYF. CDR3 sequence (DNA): TGTGCCAGCAGCCCGGGACTAGCGGTACAAGAGACCCAGTACTTC.

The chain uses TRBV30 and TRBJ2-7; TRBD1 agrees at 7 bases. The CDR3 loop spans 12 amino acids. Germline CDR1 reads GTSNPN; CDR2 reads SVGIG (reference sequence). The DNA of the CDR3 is TGTGCTTGCCTGCCAGGGGGATACGAGCAGTACTTC. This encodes CACLPGGYEQYF.

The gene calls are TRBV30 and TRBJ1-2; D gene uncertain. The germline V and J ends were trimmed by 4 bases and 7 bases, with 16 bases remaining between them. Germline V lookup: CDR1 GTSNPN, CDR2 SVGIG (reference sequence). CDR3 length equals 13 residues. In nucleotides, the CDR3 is TGTGCCTGGACCGCGGACCCCACTATTGGCTACACCTTC. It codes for CAWTADPTIGYTF.

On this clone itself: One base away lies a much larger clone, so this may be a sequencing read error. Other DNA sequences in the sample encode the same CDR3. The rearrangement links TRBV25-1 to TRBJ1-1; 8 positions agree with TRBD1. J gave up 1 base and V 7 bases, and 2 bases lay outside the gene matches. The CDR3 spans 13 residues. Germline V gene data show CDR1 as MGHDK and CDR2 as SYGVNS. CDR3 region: CASTGQGNTEAFF. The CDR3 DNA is TGTGCCAGCACAGGACAGGGGAACACTGAAGCTTTCTTT.

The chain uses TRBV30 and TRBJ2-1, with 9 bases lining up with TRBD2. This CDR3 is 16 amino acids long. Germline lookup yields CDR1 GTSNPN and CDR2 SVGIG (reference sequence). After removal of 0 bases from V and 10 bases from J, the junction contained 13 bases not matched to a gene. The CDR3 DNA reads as TGTGCCTGGAGTGTCCGGGGGCTAGCGGGAATTGGAGAGCAGTTCTTC. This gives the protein CAWSVRGLAGIGEQFF.

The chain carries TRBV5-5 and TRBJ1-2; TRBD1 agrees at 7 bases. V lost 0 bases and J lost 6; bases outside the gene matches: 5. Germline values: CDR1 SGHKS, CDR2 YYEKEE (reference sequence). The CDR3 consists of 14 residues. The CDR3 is CASSLATGINGYTF. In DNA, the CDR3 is TGTGCCAGCAGCTTGGCGACAGGGATAAATGGCTACACCTTC.

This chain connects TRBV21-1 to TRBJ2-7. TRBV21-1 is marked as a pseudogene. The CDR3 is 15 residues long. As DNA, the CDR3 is TGTGCCAGCAGCAGTCGTAGGCACCTCTCCTACGAGCAGTACTTC. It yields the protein CASSSRRHLSYEQYF.

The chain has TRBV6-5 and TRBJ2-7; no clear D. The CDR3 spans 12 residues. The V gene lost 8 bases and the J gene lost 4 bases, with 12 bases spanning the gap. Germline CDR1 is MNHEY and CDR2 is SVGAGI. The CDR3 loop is CASPTYLYEQYF. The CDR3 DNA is TGTGCCAGCCCGACGTACCTTTACGAGCAGTACTTC.

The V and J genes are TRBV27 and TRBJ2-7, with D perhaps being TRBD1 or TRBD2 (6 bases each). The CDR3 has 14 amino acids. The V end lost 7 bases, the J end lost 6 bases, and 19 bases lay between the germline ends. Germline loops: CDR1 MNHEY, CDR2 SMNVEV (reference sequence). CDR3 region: CASIPPGGLSEQYF. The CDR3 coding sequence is TGTGCCAGCATACCCCCCGGGGGCTTAAGCGAGCAGTACTTC.

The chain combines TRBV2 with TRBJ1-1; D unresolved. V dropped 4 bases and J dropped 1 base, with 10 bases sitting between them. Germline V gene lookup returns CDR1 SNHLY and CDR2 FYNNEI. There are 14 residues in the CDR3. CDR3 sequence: CASSGQTSNTEAFF. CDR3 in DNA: TGTGCCAGCAGTGGACAAACATCGAACACTGAAGCTTTCTTT.

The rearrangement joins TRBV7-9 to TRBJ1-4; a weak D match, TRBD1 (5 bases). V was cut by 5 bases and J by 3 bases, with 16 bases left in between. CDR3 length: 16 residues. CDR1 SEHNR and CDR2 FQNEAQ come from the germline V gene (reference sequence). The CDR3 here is CASSLPQGFANEKLFF. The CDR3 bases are TGTGCCAGCAGCCTTCCGCAGGGTTTCGCTAATGAAAAACTGTTTTTT.

The CDR3 reads CASSLAPSGSREQFF. CDR3 DNA: TGCGCCAGCAGCTTGGCGCCTAGCGGGAGTCGTGAGCAGTTCTTC. The chain combines TRBV5-1 with TRBJ2-1; 10 positions agree with TRBD2. The CDR3 extends over 15 amino acids. J gave up 9 bases and V 0 bases, and 6 bases lay outside the gene matches. Germline V gene data show CDR1 as SGHRS and CDR2 as YFSETQ.

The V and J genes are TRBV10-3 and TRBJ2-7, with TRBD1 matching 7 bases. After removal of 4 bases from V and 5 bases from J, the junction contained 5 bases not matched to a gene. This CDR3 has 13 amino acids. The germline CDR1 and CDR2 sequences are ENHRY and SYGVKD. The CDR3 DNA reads TGTGCCATCAGTGTGGGACAGAGCGACGAGCAGTACTTC. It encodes CAISVGQSDEQYF.

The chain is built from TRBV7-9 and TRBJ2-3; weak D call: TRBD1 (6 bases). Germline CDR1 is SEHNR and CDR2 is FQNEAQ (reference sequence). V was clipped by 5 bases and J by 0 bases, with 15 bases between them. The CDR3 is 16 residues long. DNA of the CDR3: TGTGCCAGCAGCAGGGCCAGGGGCATTAGCACAGATACGCAGTATTTT. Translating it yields CASSRARGISTDTQYF.

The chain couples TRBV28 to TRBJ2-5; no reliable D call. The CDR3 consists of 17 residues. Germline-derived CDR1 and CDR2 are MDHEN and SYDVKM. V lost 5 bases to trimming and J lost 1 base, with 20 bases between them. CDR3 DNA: TGTGCCAGCAGTCCCTCACCATCCAGACGGTCCCAAGAGACCCAGTACTTC. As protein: CASSPSPSRRSQETQYF.

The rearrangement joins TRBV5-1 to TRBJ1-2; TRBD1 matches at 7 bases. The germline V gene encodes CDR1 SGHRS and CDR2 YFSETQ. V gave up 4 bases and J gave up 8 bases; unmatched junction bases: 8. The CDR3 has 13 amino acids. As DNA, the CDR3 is TGCGCCAGCAGCGGAACAGGGGCGGAAGGCTACACCTTC. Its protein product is CASSGTGAEGYTF.

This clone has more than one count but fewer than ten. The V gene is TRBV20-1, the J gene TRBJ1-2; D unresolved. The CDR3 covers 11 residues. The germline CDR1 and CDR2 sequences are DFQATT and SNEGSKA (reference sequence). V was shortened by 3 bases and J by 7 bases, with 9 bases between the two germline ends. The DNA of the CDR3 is TGCAGTGCTAGTCTCAGAAGTGGCTACACCTTC. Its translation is CSASLRSGYTF.

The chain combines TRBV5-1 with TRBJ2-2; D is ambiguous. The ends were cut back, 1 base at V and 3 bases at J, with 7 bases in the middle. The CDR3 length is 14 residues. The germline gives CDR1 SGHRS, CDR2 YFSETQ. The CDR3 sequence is CASSLTVDTGELFF. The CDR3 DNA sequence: TGCGCCAGCAGCTTGACAGTCGACACCGGGGAGCTGTTTTTT.

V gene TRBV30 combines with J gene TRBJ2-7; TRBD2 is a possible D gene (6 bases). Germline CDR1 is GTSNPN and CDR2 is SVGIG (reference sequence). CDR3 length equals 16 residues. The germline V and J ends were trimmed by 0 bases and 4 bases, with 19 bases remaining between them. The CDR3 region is CAWSVVGTPGVYEQYF. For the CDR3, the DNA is TGTGCCTGGAGTGTAGTTGGAACACCGGGGGTATACGAGCAGTACTTC.

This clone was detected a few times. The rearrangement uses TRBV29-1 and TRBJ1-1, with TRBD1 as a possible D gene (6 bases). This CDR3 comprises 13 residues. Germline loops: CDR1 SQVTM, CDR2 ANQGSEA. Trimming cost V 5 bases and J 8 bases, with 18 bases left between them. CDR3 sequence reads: CSVNEQGVGEAFF. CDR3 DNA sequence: TGCAGCGTTAACGAACAGGGAGTCGGCGAAGCTTTCTTT.